Listed here are 26 T cell receptor beta chains from one sample, sequenced in a study of cytomegalovirus exposure and HLA in healthy donors. Measured with immunoSEQ multiplex PCR; TCRdb has only the in-frame clones, and not every one. The table includes around 150,000 clones, approximately 82% detected once. Sequenced: PBMCs. These receptors all stem from a man younger than 45 in good health and CMV-seropositive.

The DNA for the CDR3 is TGTGCCAGCAGGCAGGGACAGGCTGAAGCTTTCTTT. Translated, it gives CASRQGQAEAFF. The genes are TRBV2 and TRBJ1-1; TRBD1 agrees at 8 bases. The CDR3 is 12 residues long. Trimming cost V 6 bases and J 6 bases; bases outside gene matches: 3. The V gene's germline CDR1 is SNHLY and CDR2 FYNNEI.

About this clone itself: Different DNA sequences within this sample yield the same CDR3. This chain uses TRBV29-1 with TRBJ2-1; 11 bases agree with TRBD2. The germline V gene encodes CDR1 SQVTM and CDR2 ANQGSEA. The V and J ends lost 1 base and 3 bases, in that order; junction bases with no gene match: 5. The CDR3 is made up of 16 amino acids. The CDR3 DNA follows: TGCAGCGTTGAAGCTGGGACTAGCGGCAGCTACAATGAGCAGTTCTTC. This codes for CSVEAGTSGSYNEQFF.

J is TRBJ2-3 and V is TRBV15, with a weak D call TRBD2 (5 bases). Trimming removed 1 base from V and 0 bases from J, with 8 bases in between. Germline V gives CDR1 LNHNV, CDR2 YYDKDF (reference sequence). The CDR3 has 15 residues. The CDR3: CATSRGADSTDTQYF. The CDR3 nucleotides are TGTGCCACCAGCAGAGGAGCGGATAGCACAGATACGCAGTATTTT.

The rearrangement links TRBV27 to TRBJ2-7; the D is unclear. Germline values: CDR1 MNHEY, CDR2 SMNVEV (reference sequence). V was cut by 1 base and J by 2 bases, with 9 bases left in between. The CDR3 contains 14 residues. The CDR3 sequence is CASSLYPAAYEQYF. CDR3 sequence (DNA): TGTGCCAGCAGTTTATACCCCGCAGCCTACGAGCAGTACTTC.

The chain has TRBV15 and TRBJ1-5, with D possibly TRBD1 on 5 matching bases. V was cut by 1 base and J by 4 bases, with 8 bases left in between. Germline values: CDR1 LNHNV, CDR2 YYDKDF (reference sequence). CDR3 length: 14 residues. CDR3 DNA sequence: TGTGCCACCAGCAGAGCTACAGGAAATCAGCCCCAGCATTTT. Its protein is CATSRATGNQPQHF.

V usage is TRBV18 and J usage is TRBJ2-3, with 14 bases matching TRBD2. V trimming: 0 bases; J trimming: 5 bases; junction bases outside the gene matches: 1. The length of the CDR3 is 16 residues. CDR1 is KGHSH and CDR2 is LQKENI in the germline V gene. The CDR3 spells CASSPPGLAGEDTQYF. CDR3 DNA: TGTGCCAGCTCACCACCGGGACTAGCGGGAGAAGATACGCAGTATTTT.

V usage is TRBV27 and J usage is TRBJ2-7; 7 bases map to TRBD1. CDR1 is MNHEY, CDR2 SMNVEV, per germline (reference sequence). The V and J ends lost 3 bases and 3 bases, in that order; junction bases with no gene match: 8. This CDR3 comprises 15 residues. In DNA form, the CDR3 reads TGTGCCAGCAGTTTGACCGGGACAGCGCTCTACGAGCAGTACTTC. Protein sequence: CASSLTGTALYEQYF.

V gene TRBV14 combines with J gene TRBJ2-3; possible D gene TRBD2, 5 bases. Trimming removed 4 bases at V and 7 bases at J, with 12 bases between. The germline CDR1 and CDR2 sequences are SGHDN and FVKESK. The CDR3 has 13 residues. The CDR3 spells CASSPGWDNTQYF. For the CDR3, the DNA is TGTGCCAGCAGCCCGGGGTGGGATAATACGCAGTATTTT.

Comment on this clone: The sample carries other DNA sequences with the same CDR3. The rearrangement uses TRBV18 and TRBJ2-6; 9 nucleotides agree with TRBD1. The CDR3 covers 15 residues. From germline, CDR1 is KGHSH and CDR2 LQKENI. V lost 5 bases to trimming and J lost 4 bases; unmatched junction nucleotides: 3. The CDR3 DNA reads TGTGCCAGCTCAAGGACAGGGGCCGGGGCCAACGTCCTGACTTTC. Its translation: CASSRTGAGANVLTF.

V gene TRBV10-3 combines with J gene TRBJ2-3; 11 positions agree with TRBD2. This CDR3 region has 16 residues. The V and J ends lost 7 bases and 2 bases, in that order; junction bases with no gene match: 8. The germline V gene encodes CDR1 ENHRY and CDR2 SYGVKD. As DNA, the CDR3 is TGTGCCATCACCGAAAGACTAGCGGGGCCCACAGATACGCAGTATTTT. Amino acids: CAITERLAGPTDTQYF.

This rearrangement joins TRBV29-1 to TRBJ2-5; D gene uncertain. The V end was cut by 4 bases, the J end by 1 base, with 13 bases between. The CDR3 loop spans 14 amino acids. Germline-derived CDR1 and CDR2 are SQVTM and ANQGSEA. CDR3 loop: CSVVQAELQETQYF. Written as DNA, the CDR3 is TGCAGCGTTGTTCAGGCAGAACTCCAAGAGACCCAGTACTTC.

The V call is TRBV7-3, the J call TRBJ2-3; D uncertain. The CDR3 has 14 residues. CDR1 is SGHTA and CDR2 is FQGTGA in the germline V gene. V dropped 0 bases and J dropped 1 base, with 5 bases sitting between them. This CDR3 reads CASSLTRGTDTQYF. The CDR3 DNA reads TGTGCCAGCAGCTTAACGCGAGGCACAGATACGCAGTATTTT. Using reference TRBV7-3 and TRBJ2-3 for the parts outside the CDR3, the full variable domain is GAGVSQTPSNKVTEKGKYVELRCDPISGHTALYWYRQSLGQGPEFLIYFQGTGAADDSGLPNDRFFAVRPEGSVSTLKIQRTERGDSAVYLCASSLTRGTDTQYFGPGTRLTVL.

The rearrangement joins TRBV5-8 to TRBJ2-7; 9 bases agree with TRBD1. J gave up 4 bases and V 4 bases, and 6 bases lay outside the gene matches. The CDR3 runs to 14 residues. CDR1 is SGHTS, CDR2 YDEGEE, per germline. The CDR3 nucleotides read TGTGCCAGCAGCCCCCGGACAGGGGTGTACGAGCAGTACTTC. Amino acids: CASSPRTGVYEQYF. The whole variable domain, remainder taken from reference TRBV5-8 and TRBJ2-7, is EAGVTQSPTHLIKTRGQQATLRCSPISGHTSVYWYQQALGLGLQFLLWYDEGEERNRGNFPPRFSGRQFPNYSSELNVNALELEDSALYLCASSPRTGVYEQYFGPGTRLTVT.

The CDR3 here is CASSPTGGADGYTF. Written as DNA, the CDR3 is TGTGCCAGCAGCCCAACGGGGGGGGCGGATGGCTACACCTTC. The rearrangement links TRBV7-3 to TRBJ1-2; the D gene is possibly TRBD1 (6 bases). From germline, CDR1 is SGHTA and CDR2 FQGTGA. V was clipped by 5 bases and J by 6 bases, with 16 bases between them. This CDR3 spans 14 amino acids.

V usage is TRBV6-5 and J usage is TRBJ2-5, with 8 bases matching TRBD2. This CDR3 is built from 15 residues. Germline CDR1 and CDR2: MNHEY and SVGAGI. Losses at the gene ends were 5 bases for V and 4 bases for J; bases not matched to a gene: 9. CDR3 in DNA: TGTGCCAGCAGTCAAAGCGGGGGTAGAGGAGAGACCCAGTACTTC. It yields the protein CASSQSGGRGETQYF.

This clone was seen once. The rearrangement links TRBV5-1 to TRBJ2-7; 8 nucleotides align to TRBD1. The CDR3 consists of 15 residues. The germline gives CDR1 SGHRS, CDR2 YFSETQ. The CDR3 bases are TGCGCGTCCCAGGCTGGGGACAGGCATACCTACGAGCAGTACTTC. Its protein product is CASQAGDRHTYEQYF. Using reference TRBV5-1 and TRBJ2-7 for the parts outside the CDR3, the full variable domain is KAGVTQTPRYLIKTRGQQVTLSCSPISGHRSVSWYQQTPGQGLQFLFEYFSETQRNKGNFPGRFSGRQFSNSRSEMNVSTLELGDSALYLCASQAGDRHTYEQYFGPGTRLTVT.

This clone has a single count. The chain is built from TRBV5-1 and TRBJ2-2; 13 bases fit TRBD2. The CDR3 spans 15 residues. The germline V gene has CDR1 SGHRS and CDR2 YFSETQ. Trimming cost V 4 bases and J 6 bases; bases outside gene matches: 3. As DNA, the CDR3 is TGCGCCAGCAGCCCCGGACTAGCGGGGGCCGGGGAGCTGTTTTTT. Translating it yields CASSPGLAGAGELFF.

The V and J genes are TRBV9 and TRBJ1-1; TRBD1 is a possible D gene (6 bases). Looked up from germline, CDR1 is SGDLS and CDR2 is YYNGEE. There are 14 residues in the CDR3. Trimming took off 3 bases at V and 4 bases at J, with 13 bases between the two ends. The CDR3 DNA reads TGTGCCAGCAGCGCAGGGGCGGAGAGCACTGAAGCTTTCTTT. This translates into CASSAGAESTEAFF.

The chain employs TRBV6-1 and TRBJ1-4; 7 bases map to TRBD1. V lost 8 bases and J lost 8; bases outside the gene matches: 11. Germline CDR1 MNHNS, CDR2 SASEGT. This CDR3 comprises 14 residues. CDR3 region: CASYNRGPVEKLFF. DNA of the CDR3: TGTGCCAGCTATAACAGGGGCCCAGTGGAAAAACTGTTTTTT.

The chain carries TRBV6-5 and TRBJ2-7, with a possible D match to TRBD1 (6 bases). V lost 5 bases, J lost 5 bases, and 13 bases lay in between. Germline CDR1 is MNHEY and CDR2 is SVGAGI. The CDR3 totals 13 residues. The CDR3 DNA sequence: TGTGCCAGCAGTCGACAGGCAGGCAACGAGCAGTACTTC. Translated, it gives CASSRQAGNEQYF.

The chain uses TRBV5-1 and TRBJ1-2; TRBD1 might be the D (5 bases). V gave up 0 bases and J gave up 0 bases, with 9 bases separating them. CDR3 length equals 15 residues. From germline, CDR1 is SGHRS and CDR2 YFSETQ. The CDR3 here is CASSLEGIPNYGYTF. CDR3 coding DNA: TGCGCCAGCAGCTTGGAGGGGATCCCTAACTATGGCTACACCTTC.

V usage is TRBV7-2 and J usage is TRBJ1-4; D possibly corresponds to TRBD1 (6 bases). The CDR3 contains 15 residues. V lost 4 bases to trimming and J lost 5 bases, with 14 bases between them. Germline CDR1 SGHTA, CDR2 FQGNSA. CDR3 bases: TGTGCCAGCAGCTCACAGGGACGCCCAAATGAAAAACTGTTTTTT. The encoded protein is CASSSQGRPNEKLFF.

As concerns this clone: Germline and junction disagree at one end, which may indicate a read error. The genes are TRBV19 and TRBJ1-1; 8 nucleotides match TRBD1. Germline CDR1 reads LNHDA; CDR2 reads SQIVND (reference sequence). The CDR3 extends over 16 amino acids. The CDR3 protein is CASSGRQGLGNSEAFF. CDR3 DNA: TGTGCCAGTAGTGGAAGACAGGGGCTAGGGAACAGTGAAGCTTTCTTT.

This chain links TRBV30 with TRBJ1-4; 12 bases align to TRBD1. This CDR3 spans 16 amino acids. Trimming removed 4 bases from V and 7 bases from J; junction bases left unmatched: 10. Germline-derived CDR1 and CDR2 are GTSNPN and SVGIG (reference sequence). The CDR3: CAWTPMGQGAGEKLFF. CDR3 sequence (DNA): TGTGCCTGGACCCCTATGGGACAGGGGGCTGGTGAAAAACTGTTTTTT.

CDR3 in DNA: TGTGCCAGCAGTGGGTCGATGGAGGGTTACGAGCAGTACTTC. Translation gives CASSGSMEGYEQYF. V gene TRBV6-1 combines with J gene TRBJ2-7; possible D gene TRBD2, 6 bases. Trimming stripped 4 bases from V and 4 bases from J, with 14 bases between. Germline loops: CDR1 MNHNS, CDR2 SASEGT. This CDR3 contains 14 residues.

In DNA form, the CDR3 reads TGTGCCTGGACTAAACTGGAGGGGGCTTTCTTT. Amino acids: CAWTKLEGAFF. The J gene is TRBJ1-1, the V gene TRBV30; weak D call: TRBD1 (5 bases). V was cut by 4 bases and J by 11 bases, with 14 bases left in between. The CDR3 totals 11 residues. Germline V lookup: CDR1 GTSNPN, CDR2 SVGIG (reference sequence).